The source of this T cell receptor (beta chain) is a study of T-cell reconstitution after alpha-beta-depleted transplantation in children. This CDR3 is built from 14 residues. Unmatched junction bases numbered 7, after V lost 6 bases and J lost 7 bases. Germline values: CDR1 MNHEY, CDR2 SVGEGT. This clonotype was counted between two and nine times. TCRbeta library preparation incorporated unique molecular identifiers. Each CDR3 protein is one row after TCRdb ran MiXCR on the PCR reads. The profile shows roughly 500,000 distinct CDR3 sequences, about 30% of them singletons. This chain joins TRBV6-2 or TRBV6-3 and TRBJ1-5, with 9 bases lining up with TRBD1. The sample here was PBMCs from the stem cell graft donor, taken from the stem cell graft. This clonotype was sampled from a human donor who donated a stem cell graft to a child with aplastic anemia. As DNA, the CDR3 is TGTGCCAGCAGACCAAGACAGGGGGGCCAGCCCCAGCATTTT. Residues: CASRPRQGGQPQHF.